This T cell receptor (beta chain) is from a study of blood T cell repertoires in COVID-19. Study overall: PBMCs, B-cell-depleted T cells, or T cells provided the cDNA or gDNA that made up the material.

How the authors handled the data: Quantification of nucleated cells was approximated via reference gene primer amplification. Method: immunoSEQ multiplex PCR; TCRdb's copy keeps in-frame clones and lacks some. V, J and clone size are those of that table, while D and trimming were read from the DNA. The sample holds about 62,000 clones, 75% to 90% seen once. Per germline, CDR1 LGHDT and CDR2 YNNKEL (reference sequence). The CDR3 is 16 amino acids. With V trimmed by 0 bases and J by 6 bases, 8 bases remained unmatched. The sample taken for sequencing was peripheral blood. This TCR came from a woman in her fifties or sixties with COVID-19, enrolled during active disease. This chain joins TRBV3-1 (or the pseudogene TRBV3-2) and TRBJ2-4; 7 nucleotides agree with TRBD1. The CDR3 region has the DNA TGTGCCAGCAGCCAAGAGGAATGGACAGGAACAAACATTCAGTACTTC. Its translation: CASSQEEWTGTNIQYF.